Included here is one TCR beta chain sequence, with context. What it binds is not known. This specimen belongs to a study of cytomegalovirus exposure and HLA in healthy donors. The repertoire was sequenced with immunoSEQ multiplex PCR; TCRdb's copy has only in-frame clones and lacks some. The sample records some 150,000 clones, less than 95% being singletons. The junction had 5 bases not matched to a gene; V was cut back by 5 bases and J by 4 bases. This CDR3 has 14 residues. CDR1 and CDR2 from the germline V gene are LNHDA and SQIVND (reference sequence). Overall study results and limits: It was 150 to 200 TCR beta chains that were listed as cytomegalovirus-associated.

The rearrangement joins TRBV19 to TRBJ2-3, with 8 positions matching TRBD2. Specimen: PBMCs. The sequence was collected from a man younger than 35 in good health and CMV-seropositive. The CDR3, as DNA: TGTGCCAGTAGTCGAAGCGGGAGTGCAGATACGCAGTATTTT. It specifies CASSRSGSADTQYF. The full variable domain, with the rest looked up from reference TRBV19 and TRBJ2-3, is DGGITQSPKYLFRKEGQNVTLSCEQNLNHDAMYWYRQDPGQGLRLIYYSQIVNDFQKGDIAEGYSVSREKKESFPLTVTSAQKNPTAFYLCASSRSGSADTQYFGPGTRLTVL.